The text below deals with one T cell receptor (beta chain). What it recognizes is unknown. Produced via immunoSEQ multiplex PCR; TCRdb's table is partial and in-frame only. The data show approximately 60,000 clones, roughly nine tenths seen once. V gave up 6 bases and J gave up 8 bases, with 1 base separating them. Per the germline V gene, CDR1 is LNHDA and CDR2 is SQIVND (reference sequence). The CDR3 spans 8 residues. The data were taken from a study of OX40 agonist ivuxolimab in advanced cancers. Overall study: Patients receiving dose escalation had hepatocellular carcinoma, melanoma, renal cell or head and neck cancer. Study-wide results and caveats: On average, a greater number of expanded clones characterised CD8+ T cells relative to CD4+. Low normalized T-cell clonal expansion was additionally recorded for some nonresponders.

V is TRBV19 and J is TRBJ1-1; the D is unclear. Here the sequenced sample was CD4+ or CD8+ T cells sorted from blood, taken in a trial of the OX40 agonist ivuxolimab. The receptor comes from an adult with an advanced solid tumor such as melanoma, head and neck, liver or kidney cancer. CDR3 protein: CASREAFF. The CDR3, as DNA: TGTGCCAGTAGGGAAGCTTTCTTT.